This T cell receptor beta chain was retrieved from a study of cytotoxic CD8 clonotypes in ibrutinib-treated CLL. V was trimmed by 8 bases and J by 7 bases, leaving 17 bases between them. The CDR3 consists of 14 residues. Germline CDR1 is MDHEN and CDR2 is SYDVKM. Assay: immunoSEQ multiplex PCR; the TCRdb copy retains only in-frame clones and omits some. The sample has around 140,000 clones; 70% to 80% are singletons. This clone was observed a few times. The source is a human donor with chronic lymphocytic leukemia. V gene TRBV28 combines with J gene TRBJ1-4; D is uncertain. This specimen was PBMCs, taken after 24 months of ibrutinib treatment. CDR3 sequence: CASGSPAAREKLFF. The CDR3 coding sequence is TGTGCCAGCGGCTCGCCCGCCGCCCGTGAAAAACTGTTTTTT.